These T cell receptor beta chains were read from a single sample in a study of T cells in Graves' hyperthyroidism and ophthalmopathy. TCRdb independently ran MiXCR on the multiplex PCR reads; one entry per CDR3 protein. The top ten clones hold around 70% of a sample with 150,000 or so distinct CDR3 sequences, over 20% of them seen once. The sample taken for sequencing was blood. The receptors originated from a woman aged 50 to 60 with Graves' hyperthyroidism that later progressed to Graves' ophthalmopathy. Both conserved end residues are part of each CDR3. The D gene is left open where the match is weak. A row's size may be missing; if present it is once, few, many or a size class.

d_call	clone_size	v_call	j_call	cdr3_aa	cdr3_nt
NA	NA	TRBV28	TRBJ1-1	CASSILRGRAEAFF	TGTGCCAGCAGTATCCTCCGGGGCCGGGCTGAAGCTTTCTTT
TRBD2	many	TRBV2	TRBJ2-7	CASSEKREVYEQYF	TGTGCCAGCAGTGAAAAGCGGGAGGTGTACGAGCAGTACTTC
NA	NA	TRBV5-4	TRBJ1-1	CASSLYPPGRSFF	TGTGCCAGCAGCTTGTACCCCCCTGGGCGTTCTTTCTTT
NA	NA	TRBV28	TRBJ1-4	CASSWEREKLFF	TGTGCCAGCAGCTGGGAGCGCGAAAAACTGTTTTTT
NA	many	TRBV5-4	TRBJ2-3	CASSLGGMDTQYF	TGTGCCAGCAGCTTGGGTGGGATGGATACGCAGTATTTT
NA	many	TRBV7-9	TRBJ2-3	CASSLSQRATDTQYF	TGTGCCAGCAGCTTAAGCCAGCGGGCGACAGATACGCAGTATTTT
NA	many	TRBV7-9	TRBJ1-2	CASSPSPTLGGYTF	TGTGCCAGCAGCCCTAGTCCAACCCTAGGTGGCTACACCTTC
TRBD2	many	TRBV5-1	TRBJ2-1	CASSQGLVGEQFF	TGCGCCAGCAGCCAAGGACTAGTAGGTGAGCAGTTCTTC
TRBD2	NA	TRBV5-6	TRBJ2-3	CASSPQAGVPDTQYF	TGTGCCAGCAGTCCTCAAGCGGGAGTCCCAGATACGCAGTATTTT
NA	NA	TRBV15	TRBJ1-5	CATSNQEKGAQPQHF	TGTGCCACGAGCAATCAGGAGAAGGGAGCTCAGCCCCAGCATTTT
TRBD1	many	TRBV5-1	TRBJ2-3	CASSLTGGRADTQYF	TGCGCCAGCAGCCTGACAGGGGGAAGAGCAGATACGCAGTATTTT
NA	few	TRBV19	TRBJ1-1	CATGSLTEAFF	TGTGCCACCGGCAGCCTCACTGAAGCTTTCTTT
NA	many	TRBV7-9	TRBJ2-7	CASSYHPHEQYF	TGTGCCAGCAGCTATCACCCCCACGAGCAGTACTTC
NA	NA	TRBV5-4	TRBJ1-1	CASSLFSQGNTEAFF	TGTGCCAGCAGCTTGTTTAGCCAGGGGAACACTGAAGCTTTCTTT
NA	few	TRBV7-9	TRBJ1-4	CASSADREKLFF	TGTGCCAGCAGCGCGGACCGGGAAAAACTGTTTTTT
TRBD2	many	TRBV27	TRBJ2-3	CASSLTSGSTDTQYF	TGTGCCAGCAGTTTAACTAGCGGCAGCACAGATACGCAGTATTTT
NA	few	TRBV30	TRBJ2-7	CAWSLAPPRHEQYF	TGTGCCTGGAGTCTTGCCCCTCCTAGGCACGAGCAGTACTTC
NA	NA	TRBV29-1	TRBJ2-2	CSVATEGGELFF	TGCAGCGTCGCGACCGAGGGCGGGGAGCTGTTTTTT
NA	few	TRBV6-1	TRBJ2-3	CASSQTGPDTQYF	TGTGCCAGCAGCCAAACAGGGCCAGATACGCAGTATTTT
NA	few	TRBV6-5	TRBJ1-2	CASSYRNRGAGGYTF	TGTGCCAGCAGTTACCGGAATAGGGGCGCAGGTGGCTACACCTTC
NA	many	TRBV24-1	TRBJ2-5	CATSDPEGRGETQYF	TGTGCCACCAGTGACCCCGAGGGGCGGGGAGAGACCCAGTACTTC
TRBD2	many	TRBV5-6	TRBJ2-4	CASSDTTSGRIDIQYF	TGTGCCAGCAGCGACACAACTAGCGGGAGGATCGACATTCAGTACTTC
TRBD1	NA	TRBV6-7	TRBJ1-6	CASSEGQAGSPLHF	TGTGCCAGCAGCGAGGGACAGGCGGGTTCACCCCTCCACTTT
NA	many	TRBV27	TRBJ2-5	CASSRTGLHQETQYF	TGTGCCAGCAGTCGCACAGGACTCCACCAAGAGACCCAGTACTTC